Below, 20 T cell receptor beta chains from the same sample are listed, as sequenced in a study of blood T cell repertoires in COVID-19. Here immunoSEQ multiplex PCR was the method, and the copy in TCRdb shows in-frame clones only, minus some. The sample lists roughly 180,000 clones; around four fifths were seen once. The sample was peripheral blood. Receptor source: a woman in her twenties or thirties with acute or convalescent COVID-19.

The rearrangement uses TRBV29-1 and TRBJ1-1; D is undetermined. Trimming stripped 4 bases from V and 4 bases from J, with 13 bases between. From germline, CDR1 is SQVTM and CDR2 ANQGSEA. There are 13 residues in the CDR3. CDR3 DNA: TGCAGCGTTGTGGCGGGGATGCGCACTGAAGCTTTCTTT. Protein product: CSVVAGMRTEAFF.

DNA of the CDR3: TGTGCCAGCAGCTTAGCGGCCAACAATGAGCAGTTCTTC. This codes for CASSLAANNEQFF. The V gene is TRBV7-6, the J gene TRBJ2-1; D gene unclear. This CDR3 comprises 13 residues. Germline CDR1 SGHVS, CDR2 FNYEAQ. V lost 0 bases, J lost 5 bases, and 5 bases lay in between.

In DNA, the CDR3 is TGCGCCAGCAGCTTAGGGGGCATAAGCAATCAGCCCCAGCATTTT. It yields the protein CASSLGGISNQPQHF. The J gene is TRBJ1-5, the V gene TRBV5-1, with 7 bases that match TRBD1. After removal of 2 bases from V and 1 base from J, the junction contained 3 bases not matched to a gene. Germline CDR1 SGHRS, CDR2 YFSETQ. The CDR3 covers 15 residues.

The chain combines TRBV4-2 with TRBJ1-1; possible D gene TRBD1, 6 bases. Trimming shortened V by 5 bases and J by 1 base, and 8 bases separated the two germline ends. The CDR3 has 13 residues. CDR1 is LGHNA and CDR2 is YNFKEQ in the germline V gene. The DNA of the CDR3 is TGTGCCAGCAGCAAACAGGGGAACACTGAAGCTTTCTTT. Translated: CASSKQGNTEAFF.

This chain connects TRBV7-9 to TRBJ1-1; tentative D call: TRBD1 (6 bases). V lost 6 bases to trimming and J lost 0 bases, with 11 bases between them. The germline V gene encodes CDR1 SEHNR and CDR2 FQNEAQ (reference sequence). The CDR3 loop spans 14 amino acids. The CDR3 DNA sequence: TGTGCCAGCAGTAAGGACAGTTTGAACACTGAAGCTTTCTTT. This translates into CASSKDSLNTEAFF.

The genes are TRBV10-3 and TRBJ1-5; tentatively, D is TRBD1 (5 bases). Per germline, CDR1 ENHRY and CDR2 SYGVKD. V was shortened by 2 bases and J by 10 bases, with 9 bases between the two germline ends. The CDR3 sequence is 12 residues long. CDR3 sequence reads: CAISEGGAPQHF. The CDR3 bases are TGTGCCATCAGTGAGGGTGGGGCCCCCCAGCATTTT.

The chain is built from TRBV10-1 and TRBJ1-1, with TRBD1 matching 8 bases. Germline V gene lookup returns CDR1 WNHNN and CDR2 SYGVQD (reference sequence). The CDR3 has 16 amino acids. Trimming removed 2 bases from V and 1 base from J; junction bases left unmatched: 6. CDR3 sequence: CASSEVGTGANTEAFF. The CDR3 DNA reads TGCGCCAGCAGTGAGGTAGGGACAGGAGCGAACACTGAAGCTTTCTTT.

This clone has at least ten counts. The chain couples TRBV21-1 to TRBJ1-4. TRBV21-1 is deemed a pseudogene. CDR3 size: 14 residues. CDR3 sequence reads: CASSISLINEKLFF. In DNA, the CDR3 is TGTGCCAGTAGTATCTCCTTGATTAATGAAAAACTGTTTTTT.

The CDR3 loop reads CASSPWGGPTFEQYF. The CDR3 DNA reads TGTGCCAGCAGCCCCTGGGGGGGTCCTACGTTCGAGCAGTACTTC. The chain combines TRBV11-2 with TRBJ2-7, with 7 positions matching TRBD2. Germline CDR1 SGHAT, CDR2 FQNNGV. The CDR3 runs to 15 residues. Trimming took 5 bases from V and 6 from J; bases not matched to a gene: 13.

The J gene is TRBJ1-2, the V gene TRBV7-8; D unresolved. Germline-derived CDR1 and CDR2 are SGHVS and FQNEAQ. V was shortened by 1 base and J by 2 bases, with 11 bases between the two germline ends. The CDR3 is made up of 15 amino acids. CDR3 coding DNA: TGTGCCAGCAGCTTAGGGGAGGGTCTCAACTATGGCTACACCTTC. Translation: CASSLGEGLNYGYTF.

The chain links TRBV9 to TRBJ2-7; D remains ambiguous. Germline loops: CDR1 SGDLS, CDR2 YYNGEE. V lost 0 bases and J 3 bases, leaving 10 bases between the germline ends. This CDR3 is 14 amino acids long. CDR3 in DNA: TGTGCCAGCAGCGTAGGGTGGGCTTACTACGAGCAGTACTTC. Protein: CASSVGWAYYEQYF.

This rearrangement joins TRBV19 to TRBJ1-3, with 7 bases fitting TRBD1. The CDR3 covers 16 residues. V gave up 4 bases and J gave up 1 base; unmatched junction bases: 7. The germline CDR1 and CDR2 sequences are LNHDA and SQIVND (reference sequence). This CDR3 is CASSTPGQLSGNTIYF. CDR3 nucleotide sequence: TGTGCCAGTAGTACGCCGGGACAGCTTTCTGGAAACACCATATATTTT.

The chain has TRBV7-8 and TRBJ2-4; no clear D. Germline CDR1 and CDR2: SGHVS and FQNEAQ. The CDR3 is made up of 12 amino acids. Deletions cut 5 bases from V and 12 bases from J, with 14 bases between. DNA of the CDR3: TGTGCCAGCAGCCTGACTGCTCTGGGTCAGTACTTC. As protein: CASSLTALGQYF.

The V and J genes are TRBV7-2 and TRBJ2-2; 7 bases match TRBD2. The CDR3 covers 16 residues. In germline, CDR1 is SGHTA, CDR2 FQGNSA. The J segment lost 2 bases and the V segment lost 1 base, leaving 4 bases of the junction unmatched. The CDR3 loop is CASSLDSGLNTGELFF. DNA of the CDR3: TGTGCCAGCAGCTTAGATAGCGGGCTCAACACCGGGGAGCTGTTTTTT. Drawing the rest from reference TRBV7-2 and TRBJ2-2, the complete variable domain is GAGVSQSPSNKVTEKGKDVELRCDPISGHTALYWYRQSLGQGLEFLIYFQGNSAPDKSGLPSDRFSAERTGGSVSTLTIQRTQQEDSAVYLCASSLDSGLNTGELFFGEGSRLTVL.

In this sample, this clone turned up a few times. The V call is TRBV5-1, the J call TRBJ1-5, with unresolved D. CDR3 length: 13 amino acids. Per germline, CDR1 SGHRS and CDR2 YFSETQ. V gave up 0 bases and J gave up 7 bases, with 8 bases separating them. The chain's CDR3 is CASSLAGEQPQHF. DNA of the CDR3: TGCGCCAGCAGCTTGGCCGGGGAGCAGCCCCAGCATTTT. Filled out from reference TRBV5-1 and TRBJ1-5, the complete variable domain reads KAGVTQTPRYLIKTRGQQVTLSCSPISGHRSVSWYQQTPGQGLQFLFEYFSETQRNKGNFPGRFSGRQFSNSRSEMNVSTLELGDSALYLCASSLAGEQPQHFGDGTRLSIL.

This clone came up once. V and J are TRBV25-1 and TRBJ1-3; D unresolved. V lost 3 bases and J 0 bases, leaving 6 bases between the germline ends. Germline-derived CDR1 and CDR2 are MGHDK and SYGVNS. The CDR3 runs to 14 residues. The CDR3 DNA reads as TGTGCCAGCAGTGACGCGGGCTCTGGAAACACCATATATTTT. Translated, it gives CASSDAGSGNTIYF.

The genes are TRBV10-1 and TRBJ1-1; D not resolved. The CDR3 totals 13 residues. Deletions cut 7 bases from V and 3 bases from J, with 12 bases between. Germline CDR1 WNHNN, CDR2 SYGVQD (reference sequence). Here the CDR3 DNA reads TGCGCCAGCACCTATGGTTCGGACACTGAAGCTTTCTTT. It yields the protein CASTYGSDTEAFF.

V and J are TRBV20-1 and TRBJ2-4; no reliable D call. The CDR3 consists of 14 residues. Trimming left V 3 bases short and J 0 bases short, with 9 bases between. Germline CDR1 is DFQATT and CDR2 is SNEGSKA (reference sequence). The CDR3 is CSASRLVAKNIQYF. The DNA for the CDR3 is TGCAGTGCTAGTCGGTTAGTAGCCAAAAACATTCAGTACTTC.

This sequence joins TRBV2 and TRBJ1-2, with TRBD1 identical over 9 bases. Germline V gives CDR1 SNHLY, CDR2 FYNNEI. CDR3 length: 13 residues. J lost 8 bases, V lost 4 bases, and 5 bases had no gene match. In DNA, the CDR3 is TGTGCCAGCAGTGGGGACAGGGCGCGCGGCTACACCTTC. It is translated as CASSGDRARGYTF.

The chain is built from TRBV19 and TRBJ2-6, with D unclear. Germline assignment: CDR1 LNHDA and CDR2 SQIVND (reference sequence). The V gene lost 6 bases and the J gene lost 0 bases, with 12 bases spanning the gap. The CDR3 contains 16 residues. In DNA form, the CDR3 reads TGTGCCAGTAGCCTAGGTTTGGGCTCTGGGGCCAACGTCCTGACTTTC. Encoded protein: CASSLGLGSGANVLTF.